The 24 T cell receptor beta chains reported below all come from one sample, sequenced in a study of cytotoxic CD8 clonotypes in ibrutinib-treated CLL. Some clones are missing from TCRdb's copy, which holds only in-frame ones; the method was immunoSEQ multiplex PCR. The table shows almost 85,000 clones, with roughly 86% occurring only once. The source material was PBMCs, sampled before ibrutinib treatment. These receptors were collected from a human donor with chronic lymphocytic leukemia.

V and J are TRBV18 and TRBJ2-3; 9 bases match TRBD2. Germline CDR1 KGHSH, CDR2 LQKENI. The V gene end was trimmed by 6 bases and the J gene end by 2 bases; junction bases not matched to a gene: 6. The CDR3 contains 15 residues. In nucleotides, the CDR3 is TGTGCCAGCTCCCCCGGGGGACTAGCCACAGATACGCAGTATTTT. This sequence encodes CASSPGGLATDTQYF. Combining the CDR3 with reference TRBV18 and TRBJ2-3 gives the whole variable domain NAGVMQNPRHLVRRRGQEARLRCSPMKGHSHVYWYRQLPEEGLKFMVYLQKENIIDESGMPKERFSAEFPKEGPSILRIQQVVRGDSAAYFCASSPGGLATDTQYFGPGTRLTVL.

The chain combines TRBV4-1 with TRBJ2-3; D might be TRBD2 (5 bases). The CDR3 totals 18 residues. Trimming shortened V by 1 base and J by 0 bases, and 17 bases separated the two germline ends. CDR1 and CDR2 (germline): MGHRA, YSYEKL. CDR3 coding DNA: TGCGCCAGCAGCCAAGGGCCGAATCGAGGGCACAGCACAGATACGCAGTATTTT. The encoded protein is CASSQGPNRGHSTDTQYF.

V gene TRBV29-1 combines with J gene TRBJ1-1; D might be TRBD1 (6 bases). V was clipped by 7 bases and J by 4 bases, with 22 bases between them. CDR3 size: 15 residues. Germline V gene lookup returns CDR1 SQVTM and CDR2 ANQGSEA. CDR3 loop: CSARREFWGATEAFF. As DNA, the CDR3 is TGCAGCGCCAGGCGGGAGTTCTGGGGGGCCACTGAAGCTTTCTTT.

V and J are TRBV27 and TRBJ2-5; 8 bases are shared with TRBD1. J lost 2 bases, V lost 8 bases, and 10 bases had no gene match. Germline CDR1 and CDR2: MNHEY and SMNVEV (reference sequence). CDR3 length: 15 residues. The CDR3 here is CASSTNRGRQETQYF. CDR3 nucleotides: TGTGCCAGCTCTACAAACAGGGGGAGACAAGAGACCCAGTACTTC.

The chain couples TRBV7-8 to TRBJ2-3; perhaps TRBD2 as D (5 bases). The germline V gene has CDR1 SGHVS and CDR2 FQNEAQ. The germline V and J ends were trimmed by 5 bases and 3 bases, with 18 bases remaining between them. This CDR3 region has 16 residues. The CDR3: CASSPPLRRGTDTQYF. The CDR3 DNA follows: TGTGCCAGCAGCCCCCCTCTTAGGAGAGGGACAGATACGCAGTATTTT. Supplemented by reference TRBV7-8 and TRBJ2-3, the full variable domain reads GAGVSQSPRYKVAKRGQDVALRCDPISGHVSLFWYQQALGQGPEFLTYFQNEAQLDKSGLPSDRFFAERPEGSVSTLKIQRTQQEDSAVYLCASSPPLRRGTDTQYFGPGTRLTVL.

This clone was detected only once. The chain employs TRBV12-5 and TRBJ1-3; unclear D gene. The CDR3 contains 16 residues. V lost 6 bases to trimming and J lost 2 bases, with 17 bases between them. Germline loops: CDR1 LGHNT, CDR2 FRNRAP. The CDR3 reads CASGERKVLPGNTIYF. For the CDR3, the DNA is TGTGCTAGTGGGGAACGAAAGGTCCTCCCTGGAAACACCATATATTTT.

The chain employs TRBV10-3 and TRBJ1-1, with D perhaps TRBD1 (5 bases). This CDR3 is built from 13 residues. CDR1 ENHRY and CDR2 SYGVKD come from the germline V gene. V lost 0 bases and J lost 3, with 5 bases in between. CDR3 sequence (DNA): TGTGCCATCAGTGAGTCAGGGGACACTGAAGCTTTCTTT. The encoded protein is CAISESGDTEAFF.

The CDR3 loop is CATRGTSGQETQYF. In nucleotides, the CDR3 is TGTGCCACCCGAGGGACTAGCGGACAAGAGACCCAGTACTTC. The genes are TRBV2 and TRBJ2-5, with 11 bases that match TRBD2. The V segment lost 10 bases and the J segment 2 bases; nucleotides outside the gene matches: 6. The CDR3 is made up of 14 amino acids. Germline loops: CDR1 SNHLY, CDR2 FYNNEI.

The rearrangement links TRBV9 to TRBJ2-7, with D possibly being TRBD1 (5 bases). The CDR3 totals 14 residues. Trimming shortened V by 0 bases and J by 7 bases, and 14 bases separated the two germline ends. Germline lookup yields CDR1 SGDLS and CDR2 YYNGEE. The chain's CDR3 is CASSVAPQGREQYF. CDR3 sequence (DNA): TGTGCCAGCAGCGTAGCCCCTCAGGGCAGGGAGCAGTACTTC.

The V call is TRBV27, the J call TRBJ1-2; the D gene is possibly TRBD1 (6 bases). Germline V gives CDR1 MNHEY, CDR2 SMNVEV (reference sequence). This CDR3 comprises 15 residues. Trimming pared 4 bases from V and 6 bases from J, leaving 18 bases between. The CDR3 coding sequence is TGTGCCAGCAGTTCGGACGAACAGGGTGACCATGGCTACACCTTC. This translates into CASSSDEQGDHGYTF.

The table lists this clone with a few counts. The V and J genes are TRBV7-7 and TRBJ2-1, with 9 bases aligning to TRBD2. V lost 2 bases and J lost 6; bases outside the gene matches: 8. Germline assignment: CDR1 SSHAT and CDR2 FNYEAQ (reference sequence). This CDR3 spans 16 amino acids. CDR3 nucleotide sequence: TGTGCCAGCAGCTTACGGCCTAGCGGGACGTTCAATGAGCAGTTCTTC. This translates into CASSLRPSGTFNEQFF.

The genes are TRBV7-9 and TRBJ1-2; 9 nucleotides align to TRBD1. Germline CDR1 and CDR2: SEHNR and FQNEAQ (reference sequence). Losses at the gene ends were 1 base for V and 4 bases for J; bases not matched to a gene: 16. CDR3 length: 19 amino acids. The CDR3 region has the DNA TGTGCCAGCAGCTTAGTGACCGGGACAGGGCCGAACGAGGGCTATGGCTACACCTTC. Translation gives CASSLVTGTGPNEGYGYTF.

This chain connects TRBV30 to TRBJ2-3; 8 nucleotides match TRBD1. Unmatched junction bases numbered 5, after V lost 1 base and J lost 2 bases. The CDR3 is 15 amino acids. Germline-derived CDR1 and CDR2 are GTSNPN and SVGIG (reference sequence). DNA of the CDR3: TGTGCCTGGAGTGACGGGACAGGTACCACAGATACGCAGTATTTT. Its translation is CAWSDGTGTTDTQYF.

The gene calls are TRBV4-1 and TRBJ1-2; D is possibly TRBD1 (6 bases). The CDR3 is 17 residues long. The germline V gene has CDR1 MGHRA and CDR2 YSYEKL. V dropped 0 bases and J dropped 3 bases, with 17 bases sitting between them. CDR3 sequence (DNA): TGCGCCAGCAGCCAAGACCCCGAGGGGGTGGGGGACTATGGCTACACCTTC. Protein: CASSQDPEGVGDYGYTF.

Regarding this clone: The junction does not match germline at one end; this may be a read error. The J gene is TRBJ2-1, the V gene TRBV6-6; 13 bases are shared with TRBD2. The V gene's germline CDR1 is MNHNY and CDR2 SVGAGI (reference sequence). The CDR3 contains 13 residues. CDR3 protein: CGTGTSGNDEQFF. The CDR3 region has the DNA TGCGGGACCGGGACTAGCGGGAACGATGAGCAGTTCTTC.

The CDR3 sequence: CASSSTLLQGPHTDTQYF. The CDR3 bases are TGTGCCAGCAGTTCTACACTATTACAGGGGCCTCACACAGATACGCAGTATTTT. The chain uses TRBV28 and TRBJ2-3; 7 nucleotides line up with TRBD1. With V trimmed by 4 bases and J by 2 bases, 15 bases remained unmatched. There are 18 residues in the CDR3. CDR1 MDHEN and CDR2 SYDVKM come from the germline V gene.

The rearrangement links TRBV19 to TRBJ1-4; 11 bases fit TRBD1. V was pared by 10 bases and J by 11 bases, with 12 bases of the junction left unmatched. Germline CDR1 reads LNHDA; CDR2 reads SQIVND (reference sequence). The CDR3 runs to 14 residues. The CDR3 DNA reads as TGTGCCACCTCGGACAGGGGGCTTTCTGAGAAACTGTTTTTT. Its translation: CATSDRGLSEKLFF.

This clone came up many times. This chain connects TRBV2 to TRBJ1-2; weak D call: TRBD1 (6 bases). The germline V gene has CDR1 SNHLY and CDR2 FYNNEI. This CDR3 has 14 residues. The V end lost 4 bases, the J end lost 4 bases, and 13 bases lay between the germline ends. In nucleotides, the CDR3 is TGTGCCAGCAGTGTCTCAGGGGACCGCTATGGCTACACCTTC. Its protein is CASSVSGDRYGYTF.

The V gene is TRBV9, the J gene TRBJ1-4, with a weak D call TRBD1 (6 bases). The CDR3 length is 15 residues. Trimming took off 3 bases at V and 8 bases at J, with 17 bases between the two ends. Per the germline V gene, CDR1 is SGDLS and CDR2 is YYNGEE. The CDR3: CASSAEGGGGEKLFF. In DNA, the CDR3 is TGTGCCAGCAGCGCAGAAGGAGGGGGAGGAGAAAAACTGTTTTTT.

The V and J genes are TRBV27 and TRBJ2-5; 8 nucleotides match TRBD1. The CDR3 runs to 17 residues. CDR1 and CDR2 (germline): MNHEY, SMNVEV (reference sequence). J was trimmed by 6 bases and V by 9 bases; bases with no gene match: 21. Here the CDR3 reads CARAAHPGQAAVKTQYF. CDR3 nucleotide sequence: TGTGCCAGGGCGGCTCATCCGGGACAGGCGGCGGTGAAGACCCAGTACTTC.

This clone has more than one count but fewer than ten. The chain recombines TRBV5-1 with TRBJ1-2, with D unresolved. The ends were cut back, 0 bases at V and 6 bases at J, with 9 bases in the middle. From germline, CDR1 is SGHRS and CDR2 YFSETQ. This CDR3 is built from 13 residues. The CDR3 loop is CASSLGRRDGYTF. The CDR3 region has the DNA TGCGCCAGCAGCTTGGGACGTAGGGATGGCTACACCTTC. The full variable domain, its missing parts supplied by reference TRBV5-1 and TRBJ1-2, is KAGVTQTPRYLIKTRGQQVTLSCSPISGHRSVSWYQQTPGQGLQFLFEYFSETQRNKGNFPGRFSGRQFSNSRSEMNVSTLELGDSALYLCASSLGRRDGYTFGSGTRLTVV.

This clone was detected once. The V gene is TRBV15, the J gene TRBJ1-1; D not certain. The V end was cut by 0 bases, the J end by 0 bases, with 5 bases between. CDR1 is LNHNV and CDR2 is YYDKDF in the germline V gene (reference sequence). The CDR3 is 14 amino acids. CDR3 residues: CATSRDQLNTEAFF. CDR3 DNA sequence: TGTGCCACCAGCAGAGATCAGTTGAACACTGAAGCTTTCTTT.

The rearrangement links TRBV28 to TRBJ1-1; D is perhaps TRBD1 (5 bases). There are 15 residues in the CDR3. Germline assignment: CDR1 MDHEN and CDR2 SYDVKM. The V gene lost 5 bases and the J gene lost 0 bases, with 13 bases spanning the gap. The CDR3 bases are TGTGCCAGCAGTCCAGGGACGGCAGTGAACACTGAAGCTTTCTTT. This gives the protein CASSPGTAVNTEAFF.

V gene TRBV6-6 combines with J gene TRBJ1-5; D is possibly TRBD1 (6 bases). V was pared by 4 bases and J by 6 bases, with 7 bases between. The germline gives CDR1 MNHNY, CDR2 SVGAGI (reference sequence). The CDR3 length is 12 residues. The CDR3 loop reads CASSSRGQPQHF. The CDR3 DNA is TGTGCCAGCAGTTCCAGGGGTCAGCCCCAGCATTTT.